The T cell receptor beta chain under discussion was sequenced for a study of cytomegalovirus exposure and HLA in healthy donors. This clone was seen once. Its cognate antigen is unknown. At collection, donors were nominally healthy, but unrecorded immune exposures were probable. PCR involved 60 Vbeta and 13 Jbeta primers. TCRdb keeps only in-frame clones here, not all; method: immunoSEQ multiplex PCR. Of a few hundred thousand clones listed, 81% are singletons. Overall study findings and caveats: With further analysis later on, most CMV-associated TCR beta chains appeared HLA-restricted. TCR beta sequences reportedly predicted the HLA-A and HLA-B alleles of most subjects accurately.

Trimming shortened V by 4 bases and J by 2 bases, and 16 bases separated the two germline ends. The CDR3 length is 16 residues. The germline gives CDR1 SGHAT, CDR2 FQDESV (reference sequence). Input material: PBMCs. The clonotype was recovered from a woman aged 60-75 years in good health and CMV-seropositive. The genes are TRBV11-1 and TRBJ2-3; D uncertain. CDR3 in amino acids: CASSSGLPSHTDTQYF. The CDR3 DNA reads TGTGCCAGCAGCTCAGGTCTCCCCTCTCACACAGATACGCAGTATTTT.